This T cell receptor beta chain was captured by sequencing in a study of T cell repertoires in cytomegalovirus infection (dated by TCRdb to between 2018 and 2020). Study-level background: Donor HLA type was relevant to the analysis, as public TCR beta signatures indicated carriage of CMV infection together with the matching HLA type.

Overall results and qualifications from the work: Cumulative frequency of public TCR beta family members discriminated carriers of CMV infection plus the relevant HLA type in this cohort and an independent 352-donor cohort. The ex vivo response was dominated by HLA-C-restricted CMV-specific TCR beta clonotypes, which also provided the single most frequent clonotype in two of eight donors.

Instrument used: Illumina HiSeq 1500. TCRdb reprocessing: public reads trimmed at Q25 with fastp, clones called with MiXCR, in-frame beta chains kept. Rows matching on CDR3 protein sequence are summarized as one entry with the most common DNA and genes. For this sample there are around 280,000 distinct CDR3 sequences; roughly an eighth appear just once. Of the sample, roughly 8.7% falls within the top ten clones. The CDR3 covers 19 residues, taking in both the cysteine and the phenylalanine. This entry keeps only the CDR3 DNA: 57 bases, framed from base 1. The germline V gene (reference sequence) yields MNHEY for CDR1 and SMNVEV for CDR2. V loses 0 bases of germline sequence and J loses 6 bases, and the interval between the two ends is 21 bases. This clonotype was observed a few times. It lacks a known antigen. No base-level quality is on record; no much larger clone is a single base apart.

Sequencing was performed on PBMCs. The chain is encoded by TRBV27 joined to TRBJ1-6, with TRBD1 as a weak D call on 5 bases. This clonotype was obtained from a human donor in good health (CMV status not recorded). Some clones in this sample may be carry-over from other donors' samples. The nucleotide sequence reads TGTGCCAGCAGTTTATCGACGCCCCAGGGTGGGGTAACTAATTCACCCCTCCACTTT. Translation gives CASSLSTPQGGVTNSPLHF.